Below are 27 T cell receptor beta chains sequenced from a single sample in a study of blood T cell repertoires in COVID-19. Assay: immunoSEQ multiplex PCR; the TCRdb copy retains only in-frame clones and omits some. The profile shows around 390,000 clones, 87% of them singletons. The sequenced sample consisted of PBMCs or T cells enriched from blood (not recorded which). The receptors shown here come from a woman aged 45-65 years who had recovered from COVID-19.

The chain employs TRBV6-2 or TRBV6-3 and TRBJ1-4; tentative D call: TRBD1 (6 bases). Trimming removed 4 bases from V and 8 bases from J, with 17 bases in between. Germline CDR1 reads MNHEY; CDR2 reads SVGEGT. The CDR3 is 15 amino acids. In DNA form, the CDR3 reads TGTGCCAGCAGTTCGGCAGGGGCAAGGGAGGAAAAACTGTTTTTT. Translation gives CASSSAGAREEKLFF.

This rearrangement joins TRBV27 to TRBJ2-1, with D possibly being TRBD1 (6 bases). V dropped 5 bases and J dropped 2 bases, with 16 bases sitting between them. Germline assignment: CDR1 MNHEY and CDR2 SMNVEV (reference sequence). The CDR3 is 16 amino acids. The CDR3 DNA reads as TGTGCCAGCAGTCTCAAACAGGGCCCCCCCTACAATGAGCAGTTCTTC. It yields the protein CASSLKQGPPYNEQFF.

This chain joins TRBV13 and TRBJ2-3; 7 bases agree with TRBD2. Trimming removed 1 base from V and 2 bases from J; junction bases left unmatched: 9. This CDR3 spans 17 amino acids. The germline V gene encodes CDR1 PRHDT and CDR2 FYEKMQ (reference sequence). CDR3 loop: CASSLVVGLGITDTQYF. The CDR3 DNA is TGTGCCAGCAGCTTAGTAGTCGGACTAGGGATCACAGATACGCAGTATTTT.

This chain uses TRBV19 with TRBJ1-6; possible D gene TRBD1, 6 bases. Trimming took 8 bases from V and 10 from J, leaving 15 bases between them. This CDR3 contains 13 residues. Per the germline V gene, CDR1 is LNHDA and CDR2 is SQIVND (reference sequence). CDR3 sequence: CASAGGPPSPLHF. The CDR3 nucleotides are TGTGCCAGTGCGGGGGGCCCGCCATCACCCCTCCACTTT.

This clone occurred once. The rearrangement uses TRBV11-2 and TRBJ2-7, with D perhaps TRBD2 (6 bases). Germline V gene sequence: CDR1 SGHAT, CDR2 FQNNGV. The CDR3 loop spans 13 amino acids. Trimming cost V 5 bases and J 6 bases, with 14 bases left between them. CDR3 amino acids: CASSPGVLGEQYF. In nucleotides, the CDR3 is TGTGCCAGCAGCCCGGGGGTTTTAGGCGAGCAGTACTTC.

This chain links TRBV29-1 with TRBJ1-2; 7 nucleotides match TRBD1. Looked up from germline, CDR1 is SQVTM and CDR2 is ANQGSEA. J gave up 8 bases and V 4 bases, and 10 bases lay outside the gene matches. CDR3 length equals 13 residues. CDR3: CSVVGRGGPGYTF. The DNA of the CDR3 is TGCAGCGTTGTTGGACGAGGGGGCCCCGGCTACACCTTC.

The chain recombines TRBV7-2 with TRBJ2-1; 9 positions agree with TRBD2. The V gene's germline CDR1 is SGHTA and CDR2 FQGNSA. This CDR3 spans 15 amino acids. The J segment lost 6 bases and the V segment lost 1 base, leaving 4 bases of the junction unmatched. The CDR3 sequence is CASSLVRGGRNEQFF. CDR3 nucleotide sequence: TGTGCCAGCAGCTTAGTGCGGGGGGGCCGCAATGAGCAGTTCTTC.

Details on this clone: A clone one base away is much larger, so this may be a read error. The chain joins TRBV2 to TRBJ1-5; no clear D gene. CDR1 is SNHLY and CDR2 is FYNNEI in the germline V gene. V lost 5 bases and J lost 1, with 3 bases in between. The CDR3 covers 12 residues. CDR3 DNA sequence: TGTGCCAGCAGTCAGAGCAATCAGCCCCAGCATTTT. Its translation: CASSQSNQPQHF. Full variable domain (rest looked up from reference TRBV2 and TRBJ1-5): EPEVTQTPSHQVTQMGQEVILRCVPISNHLYFYWYRQILGQKVEFLVSFYNNEISEKSEIFDDQFSVERPDGSNFTLKIRSTKLEDSAMYFCASSQSNQPQHFGDGTRLSIL.

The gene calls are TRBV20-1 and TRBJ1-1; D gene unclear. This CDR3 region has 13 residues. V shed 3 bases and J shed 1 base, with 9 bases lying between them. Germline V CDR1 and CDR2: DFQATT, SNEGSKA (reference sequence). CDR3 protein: CSASFRPNTEAFF. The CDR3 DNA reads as TGCAGTGCTAGTTTCAGGCCGAACACTGAAGCTTTCTTT.

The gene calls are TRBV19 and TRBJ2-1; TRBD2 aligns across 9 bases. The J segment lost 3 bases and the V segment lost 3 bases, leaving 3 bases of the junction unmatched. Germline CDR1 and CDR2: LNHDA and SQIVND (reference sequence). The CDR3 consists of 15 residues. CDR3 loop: CASSIGAGGYNEQFF. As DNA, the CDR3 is TGTGCCAGTAGTATTGGAGCGGGGGGCTACAATGAGCAGTTCTTC.

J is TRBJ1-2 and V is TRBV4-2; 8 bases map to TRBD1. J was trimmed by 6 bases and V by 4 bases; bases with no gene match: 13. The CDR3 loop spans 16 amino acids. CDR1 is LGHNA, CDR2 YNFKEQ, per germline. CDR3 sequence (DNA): TGTGCCAGCAGCCCTTCCCAGGGGCAGGGGGCCCATGGCTACACCTTC. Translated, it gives CASSPSQGQGAHGYTF.

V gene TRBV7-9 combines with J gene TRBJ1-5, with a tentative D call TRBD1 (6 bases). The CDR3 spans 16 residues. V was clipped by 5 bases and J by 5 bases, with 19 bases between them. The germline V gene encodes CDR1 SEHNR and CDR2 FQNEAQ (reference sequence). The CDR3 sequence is CASSPADSTGHQPQHF. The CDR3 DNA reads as TGTGCCAGCAGCCCCGCCGACAGTACAGGGCATCAGCCCCAGCATTTT.

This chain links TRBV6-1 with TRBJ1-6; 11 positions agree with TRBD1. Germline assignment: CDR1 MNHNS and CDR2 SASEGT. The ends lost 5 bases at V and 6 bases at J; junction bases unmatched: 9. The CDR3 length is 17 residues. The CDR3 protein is CASSKGQGAGSNSPLHF. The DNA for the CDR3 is TGTGCCAGCAGTAAAGGACAGGGGGCTGGGAGTAATTCACCCCTCCACTTT.

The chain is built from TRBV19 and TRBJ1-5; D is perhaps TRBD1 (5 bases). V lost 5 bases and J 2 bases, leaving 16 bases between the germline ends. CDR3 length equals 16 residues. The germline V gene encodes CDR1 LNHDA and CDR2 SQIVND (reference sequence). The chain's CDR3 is CASSAHRIQGNQPQHF. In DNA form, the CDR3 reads TGTGCCAGTAGTGCCCACAGGATTCAAGGCAATCAGCCCCAGCATTTT. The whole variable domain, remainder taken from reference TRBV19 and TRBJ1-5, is DGGITQSPKYLFRKEGQNVTLSCEQNLNHDAMYWYRQDPGQGLRLIYYSQIVNDFQKGDIAEGYSVSREKKESFPLTVTSAQKNPTAFYLCASSAHRIQGNQPQHFGDGTRLSIL.

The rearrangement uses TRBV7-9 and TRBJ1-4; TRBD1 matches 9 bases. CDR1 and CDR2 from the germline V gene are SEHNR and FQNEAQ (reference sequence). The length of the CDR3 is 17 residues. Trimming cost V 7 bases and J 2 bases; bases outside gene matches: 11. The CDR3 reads CASIAGQGSSTNEKLFF. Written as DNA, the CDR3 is TGTGCCAGCATAGCGGGACAGGGTAGTTCTACTAATGAAAAACTGTTTTTT. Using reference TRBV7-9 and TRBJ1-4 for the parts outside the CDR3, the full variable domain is DTGVSQNPRHKITKRGQNVTFRCDPISEHNRLYWYRQTLGQGPEFLTYFQNEAQLEKSRLLSDRFSAERPKGSFSTLEIQRTEQGDSAMYLCASIAGQGSSTNEKLFFGSGTQLSVL.

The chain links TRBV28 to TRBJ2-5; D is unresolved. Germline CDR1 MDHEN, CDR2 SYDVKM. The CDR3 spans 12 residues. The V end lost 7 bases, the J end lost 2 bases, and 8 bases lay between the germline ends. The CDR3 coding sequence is TGTGCCAGCACCACGGGTCAAGAGACCCAGTACTTC. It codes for CASTTGQETQYF.

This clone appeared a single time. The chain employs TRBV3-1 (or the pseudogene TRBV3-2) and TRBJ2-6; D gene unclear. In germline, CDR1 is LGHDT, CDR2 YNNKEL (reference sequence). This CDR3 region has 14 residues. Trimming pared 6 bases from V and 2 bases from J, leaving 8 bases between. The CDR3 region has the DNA TGTGCCAGCAGACCAGGTCCTGGGGCCAACGTCCTGACTTTC. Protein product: CASRPGPGANVLTF.

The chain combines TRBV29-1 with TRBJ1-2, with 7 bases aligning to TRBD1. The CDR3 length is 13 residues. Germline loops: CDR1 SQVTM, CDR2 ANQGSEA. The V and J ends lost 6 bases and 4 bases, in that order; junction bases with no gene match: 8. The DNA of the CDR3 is TGCAGCGTAGAAAGTCAGGGGGGCTATGGCTACACCTTC. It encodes CSVESQGGYGYTF.

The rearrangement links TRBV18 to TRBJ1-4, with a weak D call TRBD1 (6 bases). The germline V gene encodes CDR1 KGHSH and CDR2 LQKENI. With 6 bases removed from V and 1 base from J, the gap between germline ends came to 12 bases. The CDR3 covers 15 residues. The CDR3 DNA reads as TGTGCCAGCTCGCGCGGACAGCTAACTAATGAAAAACTGTTTTTT. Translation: CASSRGQLTNEKLFF.

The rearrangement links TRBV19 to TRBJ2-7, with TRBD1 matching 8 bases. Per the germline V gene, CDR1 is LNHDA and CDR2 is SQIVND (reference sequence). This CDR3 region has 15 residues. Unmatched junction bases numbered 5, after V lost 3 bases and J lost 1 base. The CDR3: CASSMGTGPSYEQYF. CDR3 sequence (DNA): TGTGCCAGTAGTATGGGGACAGGTCCTTCCTACGAGCAGTACTTC.

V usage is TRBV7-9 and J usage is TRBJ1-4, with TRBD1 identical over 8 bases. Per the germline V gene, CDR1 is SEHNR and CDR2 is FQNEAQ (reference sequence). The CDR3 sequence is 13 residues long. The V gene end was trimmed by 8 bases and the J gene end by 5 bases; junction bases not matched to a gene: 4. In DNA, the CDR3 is TGTGCCAGCGGTGGACAGGGAAATGAAAAACTGTTTTTT. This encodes CASGGQGNEKLFF.

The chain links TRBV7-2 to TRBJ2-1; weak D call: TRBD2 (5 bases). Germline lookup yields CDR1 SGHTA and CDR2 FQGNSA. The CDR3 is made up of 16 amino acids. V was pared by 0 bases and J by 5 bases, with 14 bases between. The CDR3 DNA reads TGTGCCAGCAGCTTAGCGACTACGTGGGCTAACAATGAGCAGTTCTTC. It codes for CASSLATTWANNEQFF. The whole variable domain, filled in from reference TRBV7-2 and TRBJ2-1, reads GAGVSQSPSNKVTEKGKDVELRCDPISGHTALYWYRQSLGQGLEFLIYFQGNSAPDKSGLPSDRFSAERTGGSVSTLTIQRTQQEDSAVYLCASSLATTWANNEQFFGPGTRLTVL.

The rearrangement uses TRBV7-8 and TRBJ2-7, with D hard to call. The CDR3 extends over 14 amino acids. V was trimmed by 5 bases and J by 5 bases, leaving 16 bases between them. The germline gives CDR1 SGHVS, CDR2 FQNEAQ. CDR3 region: CASSILVGGDEQYF. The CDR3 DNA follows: TGTGCCAGCAGCATTCTAGTCGGTGGCGACGAGCAGTACTTC.

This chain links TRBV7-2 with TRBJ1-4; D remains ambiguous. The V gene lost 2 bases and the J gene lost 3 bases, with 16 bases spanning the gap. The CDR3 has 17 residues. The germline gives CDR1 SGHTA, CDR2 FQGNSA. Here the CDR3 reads CASSLRSGVMANEKLFF. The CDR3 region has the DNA TGTGCCAGCAGCTTACGTTCGGGTGTCATGGCTAATGAAAAACTGTTTTTT.

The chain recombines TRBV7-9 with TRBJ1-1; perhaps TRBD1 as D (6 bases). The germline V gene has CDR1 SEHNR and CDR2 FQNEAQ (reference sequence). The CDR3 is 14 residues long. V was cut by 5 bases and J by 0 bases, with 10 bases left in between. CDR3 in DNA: TGTGCCAGCAGCCGACAGGTAATGAACACTGAAGCTTTCTTT. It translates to CASSRQVMNTEAFF.

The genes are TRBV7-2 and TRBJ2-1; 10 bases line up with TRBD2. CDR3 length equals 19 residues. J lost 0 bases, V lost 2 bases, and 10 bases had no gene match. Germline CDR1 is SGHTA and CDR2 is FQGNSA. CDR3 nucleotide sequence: TGTGCCAGCAGCTTAAATCCAACTAGCGGGGTGCACTCCTACAATGAGCAGTTCTTC. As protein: CASSLNPTSGVHSYNEQFF. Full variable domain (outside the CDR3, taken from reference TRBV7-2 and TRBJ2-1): GAGVSQSPSNKVTEKGKDVELRCDPISGHTALYWYRQSLGQGLEFLIYFQGNSAPDKSGLPSDRFSAERTGGSVSTLTIQRTQQEDSAVYLCASSLNPTSGVHSYNEQFFGPGTRLTVL.

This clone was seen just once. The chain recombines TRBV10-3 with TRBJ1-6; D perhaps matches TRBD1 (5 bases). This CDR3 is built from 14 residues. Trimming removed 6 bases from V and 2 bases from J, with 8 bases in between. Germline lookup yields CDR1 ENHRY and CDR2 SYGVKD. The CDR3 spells CAIRGDTYNSPLHF. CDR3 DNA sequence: TGTGCCATCAGAGGGGATACCTATAATTCACCCCTCCACTTT.